The rows below give T cell receptor beta chains drawn from one sample of a study of spatial heterogeneity in lung cancer. In TCRdb, the 5' RACE reads were re-called with MiXCR into one record per CDR3 protein. The table includes 43,000 or so distinct CDR3 sequences, roughly 7% detected once. The sample was PBMCs, taken at surgery. Source of these receptors: a female donor with early-stage non-small cell lung cancer. CDR3s include the opening cysteine and the closing phenylalanine or tryptophan. The D gene is left open where the match is weak. A clone size is listed for some rows: how often the clone was seen (once, few, many), or a class if it is expanded.

j_call: TRBJ2-1
clone_size: many
v_call: TRBV5-6
d_call: TRBD2
cdr3_nt: TGTGCCAGCAGCCCCAATCGGCTAGCGGGGGGCTACAATGAGCAGTTCTTC
cdr3_aa: CASSPNRLAGGYNEQFF

j_call: TRBJ2-2
clone_size: NA
v_call: TRBV6-1
d_call: TRBD1
cdr3_nt: TGTGCCAGCAGTGCAGGGGGACAGCCCATTCGGGGGGAGCTGTTTTTT
cdr3_aa: CASSAGGQPIRGELFF

j_call: TRBJ1-2
clone_size: few
v_call: TRBV3-1
d_call: NA
cdr3_nt: TGTGCCAGCAGCCCAAGGGGAGGGTATCAAGGCTATGGCTACACCTTC
cdr3_aa: CASSPRGGYQGYGYTF

j_call: TRBJ1-2
clone_size: NA
v_call: TRBV24-1
d_call: NA
cdr3_nt: TGTGCCACCAGTGATTCGGGCAGGGCAGGAGGCTACACCTTC
cdr3_aa: CATSDSGRAGGYTF

j_call: TRBJ2-3
clone_size: few
v_call: TRBV5-1
d_call: TRBD2
cdr3_nt: TGCGCCAGCAGCTTGAGCGGGGACAGCACAGATACGCAGTATTTT
cdr3_aa: CASSLSGDSTDTQYF

j_call: TRBJ2-7
clone_size: many
v_call: TRBV7-8
d_call: NA
cdr3_nt: TGTGCCAGCAGCTTCGATCGTGCGGCTTGGGGCTACGAGCAGTACTTC
cdr3_aa: CASSFDRAAWGYEQYF

j_call: TRBJ1-5
clone_size: many
v_call: TRBV4-1
d_call: NA
cdr3_nt: TGCGCCAGCAGCCAAGAAGTGAGGCAGCCCCAGCATTTT
cdr3_aa: CASSQEVRQPQHF

j_call: TRBJ2-2
clone_size: NA
v_call: TRBV6-5
d_call: NA
cdr3_nt: TGTGCCAGCAGTAGTACGGGACGGAACACCGGGGAGCTGTTTTTT
cdr3_aa: CASSSTGRNTGELFF

j_call: TRBJ1-1
clone_size: few
v_call: TRBV7-2
d_call: NA
cdr3_nt: TGTGCCAGCAGCTTACGAGGGCTCTACACTGAAGCTTTCTTT
cdr3_aa: CASSLRGLYTEAFF

j_call: TRBJ2-7
clone_size: NA
v_call: TRBV3-1
d_call: NA
cdr3_nt: TGTGCCAGCAGCCAAGTCCACGAGCAGTACTTC
cdr3_aa: CASSQVHEQYF

j_call: TRBJ2-7
clone_size: many
v_call: TRBV5-1
d_call: NA
cdr3_nt: TGCGCCAGCACCCAGGGGACCGGCCCCTACGAGCAGTACTTC
cdr3_aa: CASTQGTGPYEQYF

j_call: TRBJ2-7
clone_size: many
v_call: TRBV6-5
d_call: TRBD2
cdr3_nt: TGTGCCAGCACCCCACGTGGGACTAGCGGGGCCTACGAGCAGTACTTC
cdr3_aa: CASTPRGTSGAYEQYF

j_call: TRBJ2-5
clone_size: many
v_call: TRBV29-1
d_call: NA
cdr3_nt: TGCAGCGCAACGGCCGAAATTTACAAAGAGACCCAGTACTTC
cdr3_aa: CSATAEIYKETQYF

j_call: TRBJ2-7
clone_size: NA
v_call: TRBV5-4
d_call: NA
cdr3_nt: TGTGCCAGCAGCTTGGTTGGGGGCCGCGAGCAGTACTTC
cdr3_aa: CASSLVGGREQYF

j_call: TRBJ2-1
clone_size: many
v_call: TRBV5-1
d_call: TRBD2
cdr3_nt: TGCGCCAGCAGCTCGGTAGCGGGGGGCGTTGTGGATGAGCAGTTCTTC
cdr3_aa: CASSSVAGGVVDEQFF

j_call: TRBJ2-3
clone_size: many
v_call: TRBV27
d_call: TRBD1
cdr3_nt: TGTGCCAGCGCCCGGGCCCCAGGGGGTGCAGATACGCAGTATTTT
cdr3_aa: CASARAPGGADTQYF

j_call: TRBJ2-7
clone_size: many
v_call: TRBV29-1
d_call: NA
cdr3_nt: TGCAGCGTTGACCCGACAGGCTACGAGCAGTACTTC
cdr3_aa: CSVDPTGYEQYF

j_call: TRBJ1-1
clone_size: NA
v_call: TRBV28
d_call: NA
cdr3_nt: TGTGCCAGCATTGAAAGGTTCAGGGACACTGAAGCTTTCTTT
cdr3_aa: CASIERFRDTEAFF

j_call: TRBJ2-4
clone_size: many
v_call: TRBV2
d_call: TRBD2
cdr3_nt: TGTGCCAGCAGTGGGACTAGCGGGGGGCTCAAAAACATTCAGTACTTC
cdr3_aa: CASSGTSGGLKNIQYF

j_call: TRBJ2-3
clone_size: few
v_call: TRBV12-3/TRBV12-4
d_call: TRBD2
cdr3_nt: TGTGCCAGCAGCTGGGACCCGACTAGCGGGGTAGTAGCTGATACGCAGTATTTT
cdr3_aa: CASSWDPTSGVVADTQYF

j_call: TRBJ2-5
clone_size: many
v_call: TRBV2
d_call: TRBD2
cdr3_nt: TGTGCCAGCAAGGAGCGGGGGGCAAAAGAGACCCAGTACTTC
cdr3_aa: CASKERGAKETQYF

j_call: TRBJ2-7
clone_size: NA
v_call: TRBV12-3/TRBV12-4
d_call: NA
cdr3_nt: TGTGCCAGCAGTTTCCAGGAGAGCTCCTACGAGCAGTACTTC
cdr3_aa: CASSFQESSYEQYF

j_call: TRBJ2-6
clone_size: many
v_call: TRBV3-1
d_call: NA
cdr3_nt: TGTGCCAGCAGCCAAGGGTATGCCAACGTCCTGACTTTC
cdr3_aa: CASSQGYANVLTF

j_call: TRBJ2-1
clone_size: many
v_call: TRBV7-2
d_call: TRBD1
cdr3_nt: TGTGCCAGCAGCCCATCGACAGGGGGGTCCAACGAGCAGTTCTTC
cdr3_aa: CASSPSTGGSNEQFF

j_call: TRBJ1-2
clone_size: NA
v_call: TRBV19
d_call: NA
cdr3_nt: TGTGCCAGTAGTAGCACCCAGGGGACGCGCTACACCTTC
cdr3_aa: CASSSTQGTRYTF

j_call: TRBJ2-5
clone_size: NA
v_call: TRBV7-2
d_call: TRBD1
cdr3_nt: TGTGCCAGCAGCAGACAGGGGGCACAAGAGACCCAGTACTTC
cdr3_aa: CASSRQGAQETQYF

j_call: TRBJ2-3
clone_size: few
v_call: TRBV5-1
d_call: TRBD2
cdr3_nt: TGCGCCAGCAGCGCTAGCGGGGGTACAGATACGCAGTATTTT
cdr3_aa: CASSASGGTDTQYF

j_call: TRBJ2-7
clone_size: many
v_call: TRBV27
d_call: NA
cdr3_nt: TGTGCCAGCAGTTTGGGCCCCGAGCAGTACTTC
cdr3_aa: CASSLGPEQYF

j_call: TRBJ1-1
clone_size: NA
v_call: TRBV19
d_call: TRBD1
cdr3_nt: TGTGCCAGTAGTATTGGACAGGGACGCTACCTAGTAAACACTGAAGCTTTCTTT
cdr3_aa: CASSIGQGRYLVNTEAFF

j_call: TRBJ2-7
clone_size: NA
v_call: TRBV18
d_call: TRBD2
cdr3_nt: TGTGCCAGCTCACCACTCGAAGCTAGCGGGGGGGCTTACGAGCAGTACTTC
cdr3_aa: CASSPLEASGGAYEQYF

j_call: TRBJ2-1
clone_size: many
v_call: TRBV4-1
d_call: NA
cdr3_nt: TGCGCCAGCAGCCAAGGGCAGGCCCTTGGTAATGAGCAGTTCTTC
cdr3_aa: CASSQGQALGNEQFF

j_call: TRBJ2-7
clone_size: few
v_call: TRBV5-1
d_call: NA
cdr3_nt: TGCGCCAGCAGCTTCGAGGGAACGGAACAGTACTTC
cdr3_aa: CASSFEGTEQYF

j_call: TRBJ2-7
clone_size: few
v_call: TRBV18
d_call: TRBD1
cdr3_nt: TGTGCCAGCTCACCACGCCAGGGGGCGATTCGCGAGCAGTACTTC
cdr3_aa: CASSPRQGAIREQYF

j_call: TRBJ2-5
clone_size: NA
v_call: TRBV6-1
d_call: NA
cdr3_nt: TGTGCCAGCAGTCCGGGACACCATAGTTCAGGAGAGACCCAGTACTTC
cdr3_aa: CASSPGHHSSGETQYF

j_call: TRBJ1-6
clone_size: few
v_call: TRBV10-3
d_call: NA
cdr3_nt: TGTGCCATCAGTGATGACAAGGCTAGACTTAATTCACCCCTCCACTTT
cdr3_aa: CAISDDKARLNSPLHF

j_call: TRBJ2-5
clone_size: NA
v_call: TRBV3-1
d_call: NA
cdr3_nt: TGTGCCAGCAGCCAAGGACTGGGGGAGACCCAGTACTTC
cdr3_aa: CASSQGLGETQYF

j_call: TRBJ2-1
clone_size: few
v_call: TRBV12-3/TRBV12-4
d_call: TRBD2
cdr3_nt: TGTGCCAGCAGGATTGGACTAGCGGGGGACCAGCAGTTCTTC
cdr3_aa: CASRIGLAGDQQFF

j_call: TRBJ1-1
clone_size: NA
v_call: TRBV3-1
d_call: NA
cdr3_nt: TGTGCCAGCAGCCCTGGAGGGGGGGGGAACAAAGGTTTCTTT
cdr3_aa: CASSPGGGGNKGFF